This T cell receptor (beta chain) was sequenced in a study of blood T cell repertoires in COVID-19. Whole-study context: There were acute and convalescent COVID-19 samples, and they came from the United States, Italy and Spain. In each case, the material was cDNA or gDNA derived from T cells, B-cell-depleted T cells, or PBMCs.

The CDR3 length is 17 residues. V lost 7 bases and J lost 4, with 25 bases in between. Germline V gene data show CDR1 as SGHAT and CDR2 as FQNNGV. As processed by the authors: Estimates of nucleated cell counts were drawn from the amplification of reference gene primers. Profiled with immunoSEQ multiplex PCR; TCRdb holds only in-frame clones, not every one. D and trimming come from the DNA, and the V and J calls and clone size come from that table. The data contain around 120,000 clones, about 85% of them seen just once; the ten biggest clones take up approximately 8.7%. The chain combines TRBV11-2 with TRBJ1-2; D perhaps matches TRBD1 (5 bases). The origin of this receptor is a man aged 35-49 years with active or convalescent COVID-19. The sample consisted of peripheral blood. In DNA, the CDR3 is TGTGCCAGCACCAACAAGCTAACAGACAGCCGGCCCTATGGCTACACCTTC. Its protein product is CASTNKLTDSRPYGYTF. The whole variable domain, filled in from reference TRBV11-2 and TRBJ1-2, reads EAGVAQSPRYKIIEKRQSVAFWCNPISGHATLYWYQQILGQGPKLLIQFQNNGVVDDSQLPKDRFSAERLKGVDSTLKIQPAKLEDSAVYLCASTNKLTDSRPYGYTFGSGTRLTVV.